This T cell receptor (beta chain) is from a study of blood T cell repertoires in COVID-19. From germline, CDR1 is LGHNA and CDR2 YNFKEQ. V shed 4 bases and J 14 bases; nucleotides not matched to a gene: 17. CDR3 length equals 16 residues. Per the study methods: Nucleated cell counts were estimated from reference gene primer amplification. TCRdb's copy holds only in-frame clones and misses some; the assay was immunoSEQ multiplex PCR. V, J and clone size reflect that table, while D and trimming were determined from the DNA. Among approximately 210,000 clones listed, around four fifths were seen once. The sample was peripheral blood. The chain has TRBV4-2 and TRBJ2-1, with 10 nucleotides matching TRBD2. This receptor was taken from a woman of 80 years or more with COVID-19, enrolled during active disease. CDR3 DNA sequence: TGTGCCAGCAGCCGGGGGGCCGGTCTAGCGGGGGAGGGGGAGTTCTTC. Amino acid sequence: CASSRGAGLAGEGEFF.